Here is one TCR beta chain with its context. Profiled with immunoSEQ multiplex PCR; TCRdb holds only in-frame clones, not every one. The sample includes about 610,000 clones, approximately 88% seen only once; the top ten take 0.0095% to 0.011%. The data were obtained in a study of shared T cell receptors in the human thymus. The CDR3 length is 16 residues. Germline CDR1 is SEHNR and CDR2 is FQNEAQ (reference sequence). After removal of 5 bases from V and 2 bases from J, the junction contained 11 bases not matched to a gene. This same sample was also part of a study on human thymus T cells. That paper notes: Thymic material originated from resections removed in the course of corrective heart surgery. Repertoires sampled from thymus and blood appeared biased in V and J gene usage. Related studies found that unrelated individuals share highly overlapping thymic repertoires.

The source material was thymocytes. The V and J genes are TRBV7-9 and TRBJ1-2, with 7 bases that match TRBD1. The sequence was collected from a boy in the first two years of life with a congenital heart defect. CDR3 nucleotide sequence: TGTGCCAGCAGCCCGCCCCCCAGGGGGGAGAACTATGGCTACACCTTC. Amino acids: CASSPPPRGENYGYTF. The variable domain in full, with the rest retrieved from reference TRBV7-9 and TRBJ1-2, is DTGVSQNPRHKITKRGQNVTFRCDPISEHNRLYWYRQTLGQGPEFLTYFQNEAQLEKSRLLSDRFSAERPKGSFSTLEIQRTEQGDSAMYLCASSPPPRGENYGYTFGSGTRLTVV.